The present T cell receptor beta chain was sequenced within a study of OX40 agonist ivuxolimab in advanced cancers. Trimming removed 5 bases from V and 4 bases from J, with 6 bases in between. Germline assignment: CDR1 PRHDT and CDR2 FYEKMQ (reference sequence). CDR3 length: 12 residues. Here immunoSEQ multiplex PCR was the method, and the copy in TCRdb shows in-frame clones only, minus some. The sample shows tens of thousands of clones, 70% to 90% of them seen only once. Sequencing used CD4+ or CD8+ T cells sorted from blood, obtained in a trial of the OX40 agonist ivuxolimab. This receptor was taken from an adult with an advanced solid tumor such as melanoma, head and neck, liver or kidney cancer. The chain couples TRBV13 to TRBJ1-3, with D hard to call. CDR3 sequence reads: CASSRGGNTIYF. The CDR3 region has the DNA TGTGCCAGCAGCCGAGGGGGAAACACCATATATTTT. The full variable domain, in which reference TRBV13 and TRBJ1-3 provide the parts outside the CDR3, is AAGVIQSPRHLIKEKRETATLKCYPIPRHDTVYWYQQGPGQDPQFLISFYEKMQSDKGSIPDRFSAQQFSDYHSELNMSSLELGDSALYFCASSRGGNTIYFGEGSWLTVV.